The next 3 T cell receptor beta chains were all read from a single sample in a study of shared clonotypes between healthy human individuals. Libraries were prepared by immunoSEQ multiplex PCR; TCRdb keeps only in-frame clonotypes and omits some of them. Of around 1,100,000 clones in the sample, around 77% were seen once. Material: memory CD4+ T cells from PBMCs. Subset specified: CD45RA-negative fraction. The receptors originated from a man between 18 and 29 years old in good health. Some clones in this sample may be carry-over from other donors' samples.

The J gene is TRBJ2-7, the V gene TRBV25-1; D gene unclear. The V gene lost 5 bases and the J gene lost 0 bases, with 5 bases spanning the gap. The CDR3 totals 12 residues. Germline assignment: CDR1 MGHDK and CDR2 SYGVNS. The DNA for the CDR3 is TGTGCCAGCAGTAAGAGCTCCTACGAGCAGTACTTC. This encodes CASSKSSYEQYF.

Here the CDR3 DNA reads TGCGCCAGCAGCCCCATAGTAGCGGGAGGGGGTTTGGATACGCAGTATTTT. Protein: CASSPIVAGGGLDTQYF. The chain combines TRBV4-3 with TRBJ2-3, with 11 bases fitting TRBD2. This CDR3 has 17 amino acids. CDR1 LGHNA and CDR2 YSLEER come from the germline V gene. Unmatched junction bases numbered 12, after V lost 4 bases and J lost 6 bases.

The rearrangement joins TRBV27 to TRBJ1-4, with D possibly being TRBD1 (6 bases). V lost 2 bases to trimming and J lost 3 bases, with 13 bases between them. Germline V CDR1 and CDR2: MNHEY, SMNVEV (reference sequence). This CDR3 contains 16 residues. CDR3 coding DNA: TGTGCCAGCAGTTTACCCAGGGGCGGCCCTAATGAAAAACTGTTTTTT. Translated, it gives CASSLPRGGPNEKLFF.